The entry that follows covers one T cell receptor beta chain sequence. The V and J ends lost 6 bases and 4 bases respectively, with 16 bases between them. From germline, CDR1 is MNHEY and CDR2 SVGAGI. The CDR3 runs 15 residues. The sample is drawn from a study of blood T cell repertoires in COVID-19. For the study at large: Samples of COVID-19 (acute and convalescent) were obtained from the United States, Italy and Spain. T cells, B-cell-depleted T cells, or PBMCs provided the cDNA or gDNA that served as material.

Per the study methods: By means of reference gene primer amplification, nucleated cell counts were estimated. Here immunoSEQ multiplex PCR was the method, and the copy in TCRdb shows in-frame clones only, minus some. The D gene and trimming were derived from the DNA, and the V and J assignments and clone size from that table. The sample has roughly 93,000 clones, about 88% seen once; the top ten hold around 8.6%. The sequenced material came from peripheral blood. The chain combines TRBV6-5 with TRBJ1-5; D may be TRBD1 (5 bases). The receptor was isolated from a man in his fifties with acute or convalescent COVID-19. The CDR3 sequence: CASSTGEGQNQPQHF. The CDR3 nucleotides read TGTGCCAGCAGCACCGGGGAGGGGCAGAATCAGCCCCAGCATTTT.